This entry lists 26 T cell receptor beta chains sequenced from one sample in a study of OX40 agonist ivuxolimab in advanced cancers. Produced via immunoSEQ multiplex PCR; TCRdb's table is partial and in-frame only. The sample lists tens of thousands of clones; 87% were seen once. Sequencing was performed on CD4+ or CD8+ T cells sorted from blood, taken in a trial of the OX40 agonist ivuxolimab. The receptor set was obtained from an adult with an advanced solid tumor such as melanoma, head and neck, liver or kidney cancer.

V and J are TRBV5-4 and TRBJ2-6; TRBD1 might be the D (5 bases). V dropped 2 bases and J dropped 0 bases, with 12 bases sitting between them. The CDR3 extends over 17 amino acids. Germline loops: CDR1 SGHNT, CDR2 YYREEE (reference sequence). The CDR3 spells CASSFRTSTSGANVLTF. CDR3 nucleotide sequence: TGTGCCAGCAGCTTTAGGACATCGACCTCTGGGGCCAACGTCCTGACTTTC.

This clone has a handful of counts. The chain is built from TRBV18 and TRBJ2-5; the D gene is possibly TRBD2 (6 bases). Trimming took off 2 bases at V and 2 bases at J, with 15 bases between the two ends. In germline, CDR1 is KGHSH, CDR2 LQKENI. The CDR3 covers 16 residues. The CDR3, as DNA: TGTGCCAGCTCACCAGTGCTAGCGCTCGAACAAGAGACCCAGTACTTC. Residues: CASSPVLALEQETQYF.

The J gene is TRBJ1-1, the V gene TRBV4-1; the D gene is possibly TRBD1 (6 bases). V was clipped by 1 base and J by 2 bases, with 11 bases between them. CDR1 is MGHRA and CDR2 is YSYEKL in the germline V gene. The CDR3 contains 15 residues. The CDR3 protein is CASSQAGGGNTEAFF. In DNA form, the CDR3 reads TGCGCCAGCAGCCAAGCGGGGGGCGGAAACACTGAAGCTTTCTTT.

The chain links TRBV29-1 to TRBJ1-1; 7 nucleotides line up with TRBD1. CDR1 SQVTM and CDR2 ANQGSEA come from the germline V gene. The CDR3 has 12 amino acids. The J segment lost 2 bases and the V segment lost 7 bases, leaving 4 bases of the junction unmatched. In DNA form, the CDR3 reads TGCAGCGCGGACAGGTTTAACACTGAAGCTTTCTTT. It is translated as CSADRFNTEAFF.

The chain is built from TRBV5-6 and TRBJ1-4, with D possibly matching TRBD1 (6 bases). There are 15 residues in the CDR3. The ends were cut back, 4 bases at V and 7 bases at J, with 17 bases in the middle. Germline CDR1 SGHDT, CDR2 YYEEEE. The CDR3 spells CASSLGTGQAEKLFF. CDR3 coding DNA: TGTGCCAGCAGCCTGGGGACGGGACAAGCTGAAAAACTGTTTTTT.

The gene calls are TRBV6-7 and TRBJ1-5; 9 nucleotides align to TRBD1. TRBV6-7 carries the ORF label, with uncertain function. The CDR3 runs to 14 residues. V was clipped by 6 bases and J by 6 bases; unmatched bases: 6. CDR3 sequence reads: CASRMGQGVQPQHF. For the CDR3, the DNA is TGTGCCAGCAGGATGGGACAGGGCGTTCAGCCCCAGCATTTT.

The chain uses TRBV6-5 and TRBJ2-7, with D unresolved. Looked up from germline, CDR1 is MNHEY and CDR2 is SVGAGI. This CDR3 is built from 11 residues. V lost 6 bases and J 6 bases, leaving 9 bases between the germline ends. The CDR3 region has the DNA TGTGCCAGCAGCCGATTAGGCGAGCAGTACTTC. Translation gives CASSRLGEQYF.

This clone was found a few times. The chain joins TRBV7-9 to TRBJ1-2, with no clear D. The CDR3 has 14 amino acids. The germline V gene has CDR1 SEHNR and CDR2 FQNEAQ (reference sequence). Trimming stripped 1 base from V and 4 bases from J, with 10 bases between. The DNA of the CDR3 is TGTGCCAGCAGCTTAGGATCCAGTGTCTATGGCTACACCTTC. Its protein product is CASSLGSSVYGYTF.

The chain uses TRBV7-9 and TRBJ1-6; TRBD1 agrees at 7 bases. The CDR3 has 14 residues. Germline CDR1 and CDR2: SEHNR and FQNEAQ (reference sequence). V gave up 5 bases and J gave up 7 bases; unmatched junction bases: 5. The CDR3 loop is CASSGTGENSPLHF. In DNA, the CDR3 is TGTGCCAGCAGCGGAACAGGGGAGAATTCACCCCTCCACTTT.

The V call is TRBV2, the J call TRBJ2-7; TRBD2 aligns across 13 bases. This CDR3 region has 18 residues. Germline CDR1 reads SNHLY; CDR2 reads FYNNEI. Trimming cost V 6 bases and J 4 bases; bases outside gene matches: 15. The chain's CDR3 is CASRGPFSGTSGTYEQYF. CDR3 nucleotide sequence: TGTGCCAGCAGGGGTCCCTTTTCCGGGACTAGCGGGACTTACGAGCAGTACTTC.

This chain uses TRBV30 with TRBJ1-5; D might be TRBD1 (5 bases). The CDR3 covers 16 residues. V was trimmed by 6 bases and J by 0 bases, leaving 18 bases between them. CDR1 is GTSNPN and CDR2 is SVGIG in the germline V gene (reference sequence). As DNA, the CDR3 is TGTGCCTGTGAAGTCGGGGCGCTGAATAGCAATCAGCCCCAGCATTTT. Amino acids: CACEVGALNSNQPQHF.

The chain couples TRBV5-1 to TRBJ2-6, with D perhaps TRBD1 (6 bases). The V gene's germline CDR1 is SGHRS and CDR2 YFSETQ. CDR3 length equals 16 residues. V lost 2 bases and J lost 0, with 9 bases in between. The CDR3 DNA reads TGCGCCAGCAGCTTACAGGGTAGCTCTGGGGCCAACGTCCTGACTTTC. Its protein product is CASSLQGSSGANVLTF.

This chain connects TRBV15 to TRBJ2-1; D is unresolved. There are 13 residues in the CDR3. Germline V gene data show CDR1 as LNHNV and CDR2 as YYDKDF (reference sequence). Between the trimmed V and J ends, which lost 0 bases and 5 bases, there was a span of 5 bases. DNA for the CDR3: TGTGCCACCAGCAGAGATCTAGACAATGAGCAGTTCTTC. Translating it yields CATSRDLDNEQFF.

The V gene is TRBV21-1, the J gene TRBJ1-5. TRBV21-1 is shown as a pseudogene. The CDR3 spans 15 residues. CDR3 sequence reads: CASSLNGGVDQPQHF. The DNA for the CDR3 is TGTGCCAGCAGTTTAAACGGAGGGGTCGATCAGCCCCAGCATTTT.

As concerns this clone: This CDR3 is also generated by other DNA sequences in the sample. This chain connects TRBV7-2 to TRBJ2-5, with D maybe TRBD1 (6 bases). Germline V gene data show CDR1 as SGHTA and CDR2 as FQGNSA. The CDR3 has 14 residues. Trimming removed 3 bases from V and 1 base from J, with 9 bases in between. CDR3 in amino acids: CASSLYRAQETQYF. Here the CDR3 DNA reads TGTGCCAGCAGCTTGTACAGGGCCCAAGAGACCCAGTACTTC.

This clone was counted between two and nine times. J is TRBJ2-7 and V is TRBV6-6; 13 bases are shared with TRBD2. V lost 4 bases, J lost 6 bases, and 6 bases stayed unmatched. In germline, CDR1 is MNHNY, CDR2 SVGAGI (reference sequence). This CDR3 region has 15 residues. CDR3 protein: CASSLLGLAGAEQYF. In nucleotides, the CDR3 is TGTGCCAGCAGTTTACTAGGACTAGCGGGAGCCGAGCAGTACTTC.

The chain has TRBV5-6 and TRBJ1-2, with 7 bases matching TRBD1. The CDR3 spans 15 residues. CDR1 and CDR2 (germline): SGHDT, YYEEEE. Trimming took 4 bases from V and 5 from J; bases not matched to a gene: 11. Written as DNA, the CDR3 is TGTGCCAGCAGCCCCGACGGGACAGCCGCTTATGGCTACACCTTC. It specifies CASSPDGTAAYGYTF.

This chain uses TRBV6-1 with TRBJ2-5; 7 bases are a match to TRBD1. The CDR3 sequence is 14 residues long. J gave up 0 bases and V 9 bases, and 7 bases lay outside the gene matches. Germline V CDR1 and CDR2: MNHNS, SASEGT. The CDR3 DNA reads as TGTGCCAGTGGGGGACAGATGTACCAAGAGACCCAGTACTTC. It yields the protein CASGGQMYQETQYF.

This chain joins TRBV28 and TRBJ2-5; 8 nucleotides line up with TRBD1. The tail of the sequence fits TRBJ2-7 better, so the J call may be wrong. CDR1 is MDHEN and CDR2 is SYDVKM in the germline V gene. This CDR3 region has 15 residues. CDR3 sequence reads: CASSLPLRGRYEQYF. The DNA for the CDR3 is TGTGCCAGCAGTTTGCCGCTCAGGGGGCGGTACGAGCAGTACTTC.

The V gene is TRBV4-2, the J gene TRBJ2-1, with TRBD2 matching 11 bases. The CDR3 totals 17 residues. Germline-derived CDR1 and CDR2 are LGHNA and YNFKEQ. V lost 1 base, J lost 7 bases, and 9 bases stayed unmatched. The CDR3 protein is CASSQARGASGRNEQFF. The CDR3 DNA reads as TGTGCCAGCAGCCAAGCCCGAGGGGCTAGCGGGAGGAATGAGCAGTTCTTC.

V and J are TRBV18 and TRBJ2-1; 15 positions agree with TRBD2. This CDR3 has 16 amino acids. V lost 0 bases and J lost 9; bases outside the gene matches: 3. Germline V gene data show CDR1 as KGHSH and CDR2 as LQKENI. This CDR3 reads CASSPPGLAGGFEQFF. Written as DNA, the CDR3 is TGTGCCAGCTCACCACCCGGACTAGCGGGGGGGTTTGAGCAGTTCTTC.

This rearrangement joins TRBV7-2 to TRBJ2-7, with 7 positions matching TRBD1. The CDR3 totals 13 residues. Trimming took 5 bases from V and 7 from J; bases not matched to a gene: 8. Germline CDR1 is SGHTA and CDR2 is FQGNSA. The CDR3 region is CASSPGTAREQYF. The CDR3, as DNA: TGTGCCAGCAGCCCCGGGACAGCCCGAGAGCAGTACTTC.

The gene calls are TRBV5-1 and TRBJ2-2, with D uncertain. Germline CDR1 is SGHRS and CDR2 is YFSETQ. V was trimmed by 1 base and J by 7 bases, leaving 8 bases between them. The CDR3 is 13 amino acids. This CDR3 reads CASSLSVNGELFF. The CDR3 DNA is TGCGCCAGCAGCTTGTCGGTGAACGGGGAGCTGTTTTTT.

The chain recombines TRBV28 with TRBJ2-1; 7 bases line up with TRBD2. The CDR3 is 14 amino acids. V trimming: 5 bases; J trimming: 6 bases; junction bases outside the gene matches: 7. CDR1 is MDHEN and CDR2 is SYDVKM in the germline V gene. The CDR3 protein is CASSGLDPSNEQFF. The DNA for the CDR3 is TGTGCCAGCAGTGGACTAGATCCTAGCAATGAGCAGTTCTTC.

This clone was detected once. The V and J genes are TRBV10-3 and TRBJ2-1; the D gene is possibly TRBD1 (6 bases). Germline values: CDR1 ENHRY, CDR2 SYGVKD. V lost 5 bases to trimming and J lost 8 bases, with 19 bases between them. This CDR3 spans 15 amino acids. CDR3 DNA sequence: TGTGCCATCAGTCCCGGGACACCCGGGCGGGATGAGCAGTTCTTC. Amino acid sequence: CAISPGTPGRDEQFF.

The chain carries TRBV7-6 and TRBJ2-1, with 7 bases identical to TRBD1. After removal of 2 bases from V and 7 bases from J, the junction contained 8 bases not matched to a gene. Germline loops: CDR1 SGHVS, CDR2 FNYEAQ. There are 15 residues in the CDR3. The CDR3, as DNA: TGTGCCAGCAGCTTAAGACAGGGTATGTCAAATGAGCAGTTCTTC. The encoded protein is CASSLRQGMSNEQFF.